This T cell receptor (beta chain) came from a study of identical twins. Via MiXCR, TCRdb re-called the 5' RACE reads, giving one row per CDR3 protein. The repertoire includes 1.5 million to 2 million distinct CDR3 sequences, about 32% of them detected once, and under 0.35% sits in the top ten. In this sample, this clonotype turned up a few times. Its antigen remains unknown. Study-level findings and limits: Invariant MAIT and iNKT cells are populations that could partly confound zero-insertion analyses. Clonotypes of the beta chain that were abundant in cord blood carried fewer insertions (memory repertoires showed none).

V was trimmed by 0 bases and J by 5 bases, leaving 9 bases between them. Germline assignment: CDR1 LGHNA and CDR2 YNFKEQ. CDR3 length: 14 amino acids. This receptor was identified in a newborn girl in good health. This chain uses TRBV4-2 with TRBJ2-3, with D tentatively TRBD1 (6 bases). Sequenced sample: cord blood. The CDR3 protein is CASSQEQGLDTQYF. In nucleotides, the CDR3 is TGTGCCAGCAGCCAAGAACAGGGCCTAGATACGCAGTATTTT.